A selection of T cell receptor beta chains follows, all from one sample in a study of cytomegalovirus exposure and HLA in healthy donors. The protocol was immunoSEQ multiplex PCR, while the TCRdb copy is restricted to in-frame clones and leaves out a portion. Its table lists 25,000 to 35,000 clones. Sequenced material: PBMCs. The receptors derive from a woman aged 40-49 years in good health and CMV-seropositive. Each CDR3 is given with its conserved first and last residue. A D gene is named only where the DNA matches it firmly.

d_call j_call v_call cdr3_nt cdr3_aa
TRBD1 TRBJ2-7 TRBV19 TGTGCCAGTAGTTTGACGGGGACAGTCGGATACGAGCAGTACTTC CASSLTGTVGYEQYF
TRBD1 TRBJ2-7 TRBV27 TGTGCCAGCGGACAGGGTAAAGTTCCCTACGGGCAGTACTTC CASGQGKVPYGQYF
. TRBJ1-5 TRBV28 TGTGCCAGCAGTCCGGGTGGAGGCCGCGACACTAGCCATCAGCCCCAGCATTTT CASSPGGGRDTSHQPQHF
TRBD2 TRBJ2-5 TRBV14 TGTGCCAGCATAACGCGGGAGGGCGGGGAGACCCAGTACTTC CASITREGGETQYF
TRBD1 TRBJ2-2 TRBV18 TGTGCCAGCTCACCCAGAGGGGGCATGACCGGGGAGCTGTTTTTT CASSPRGGMTGELFF
TRBD2 TRBJ2-3 TRBV7-8 TGTGCCAGCAGCCCTCCGCTGCGGGAGGGCCCAGATACGCAGTATTTT CASSPPLREGPDTQYF
TRBD2 TRBJ2-1 TRBV5-1 TGCGCCAGCAGCTTTTGGCGGGAGGAGTACAATGAGCAGTTCTTC CASSFWREEYNEQFF
TRBD2 TRBJ2-1 TRBV11-2 TGTGCCAGCAGCTTAAGAGCGGGAGGGTCTTGGGAGCAGTTCTTC CASSLRAGGSWEQFF
. TRBJ1-5 TRBV18 TGTGCCAGCTCACCACAGGGGCCGAGCAATCAGCCCCAGCATTTT CASSPQGPSNQPQHF
. TRBJ2-2 TRBV6-5 TGTGCCAGCAGTTACTCTCAGGGGATGGGGCTGTTTTTT CASSYSQGMGLFF
. TRBJ2-2 TRBV18 TGTGCCAGCTCGCCGGGACACCGCACGAACACCGGGGAGCTGTTTTTT CASSPGHRTNTGELFF
. TRBJ2-7 TRBV6-5 TGTGCCAGCAGTTACTCGATGCGATCCTACGAGCAGTACTTC CASSYSMRSYEQYF
. TRBJ1-1 TRBV10-3 TGTGCCATCAATGGGGGGATGAACACTGAAGCTTTCTTT CAINGGMNTEAFF
TRBD1 TRBJ2-5 TRBV28 TGTGCCAGCAGTATACCGGGGACAGGAGGCCAAGAGACCCAGTACTTC CASSIPGTGGQETQYF
. TRBJ1-2 TRBV2 TGTGCCAGCTTCCCAGATCACAGGGTCAGCTACACCTTC CASFPDHRVSYTF
TRBD2 TRBJ2-7 TRBV6-4 TGTGCCAGCACCTATAGCGGGCTCGCCTACGAGCAGTACTTC CASTYSGLAYEQYF
. TRBJ1-4 TRBV10-2 TGCGCCAGCAAAGGTCCCGAGCGGGAAAAACTGTTTTTT CASKGPEREKLFF
. TRBJ2-7 TRBV19 TGTGCCAGCCCCTCGTCCGCCTACGAGCAGTACTTC CASPSSAYEQYF
TRBD1 TRBJ2-2 TRBV9 TGTGCCAGCAGCGTTGACAGGGGGTTGACCGGGGAGCTGTTTTTT CASSVDRGLTGELFF
TRBD1 TRBJ2-5 TRBV11-2 TGTGCCAGCAGCAGAGACAGGGAAAGTGGAGAGACCCAGTACTTC CASSRDRESGETQYF
TRBD1 TRBJ1-5 TRBV6-5 TGTGCCAGCAGTTTAGACAGGGGTGGGGATCAGCCCCAGCATTTT CASSLDRGGDQPQHF
. TRBJ2-3 TRBV4-3 TGCGCCAGCAGCCAAGAGGGTGGGAGGTCGGATGATACGCAGTATTTT CASSQEGGRSDDTQYF
TRBD2 TRBJ2-4 TRBV29-1 TGCAGCGTTGTTTCTATCGGGAGGGCCGCGGTTCAGTACTTC CSVVSIGRAAVQYF
. TRBJ1-1 TRBV7-8 TGTGCCAGCAGCTTAGTCGCGGGAATCGGCACTGAAGCTTTCTTT CASSLVAGIGTEAFF
. TRBJ2-5 TRBV29-1 TGCAGCGTTGAAGGGGGAGACCTAGAGACCCAGTACTTC CSVEGGDLETQYF
. TRBJ2-3 TRBV28 TGTGCCAGCAGGGAGGGAGCTGACACAGATACGCAGTATTTT CASREGADTDTQYF
TRBD2 TRBJ2-5 TRBV5-6 TGTGCCAGCAGCTGGAGCGGGAGTCCCCTTAAAGAGACCCAGTACTTC CASSWSGSPLKETQYF
. TRBJ2-7 TRBV28 TGTGCCAGCAGTTTTTATCACTACGACCTCTACGAGCAGTACTTC CASSFYHYDLYEQYF